These T cell receptor beta chains were read from a single sample in a study of T cells in Graves' hyperthyroidism and ophthalmopathy. TCRdb independently ran MiXCR on the multiplex PCR reads; one entry per CDR3 protein. The sample includes approximately 740,000 distinct CDR3 sequences, 12% to 15% of them seen just once. Sequencing was carried out using blood. The receptors stem from a woman aged 18-29 years with Graves' hyperthyroidism. Both conserved end residues are part of each CDR3. The D gene is left open where the match is weak. Size is stated for part of the rows, as once, few or many counts, or as a class when the clone is expanded.

CDR3: CASSSGRETQYF
DNA: TGTGCCAGCAGCTCTGGCAGGGAGACCCAGTACTTC
size: many
V: TRBV7-9
D: NA
J: TRBJ2-5
length: 12

CDR3: CASSYGGYYTEAFF
DNA: TGTGCCAGCAGTTACGGAGGATACTACACTGAAGCTTTCTTT
size: many
V: TRBV6-2/TRBV6-3
D: NA
J: TRBJ1-1
length: 14

CDR3: CASSAAFDTGELFF
DNA: TGTGCCAGCAGCGCGGCCTTTGACACCGGGGAGCTGTTTTTT
size: many
V: TRBV11-2
D: NA
J: TRBJ2-2
length: 14

CDR3: CASSWAHEQYF
DNA: TGTGCCAGTAGTTGGGCCCACGAGCAGTACTTC
size: NA
V: TRBV19
D: NA
J: TRBJ2-7
length: 11

CDR3: CATQGDLNQPQHF
DNA: TGTGCCACCCAGGGTGACCTAAATCAGCCCCAGCATTTT
size: many
V: TRBV10-3
D: NA
J: TRBJ1-5
length: 13

CDR3: CASSLAHRVGTPSGANVLTF
DNA: TGCGCCAGCAGCTTGGCCCACAGGGTTGGAACCCCTTCTGGGGCCAACGTCCTGACTTTC
size: NA
V: TRBV5-1
D: NA
J: TRBJ2-6
length: 20

CDR3: CASSLRTAPNQPQHF
DNA: TGTGCCAGCAGTCTTCGGACAGCTCCCAATCAGCCCCAGCATTTT
size: NA
V: TRBV27
D: NA
J: TRBJ1-5
length: 15

CDR3: CASSQDGYSGNTIYF
DNA: TGCGCCAGCAGCCAAGATGGGTACTCTGGAAACACCATATATTTT
size: NA
V: TRBV4-3
D: NA
J: TRBJ1-3
length: 15

CDR3: CASSKPTSGYNEQFF
DNA: TGTGCCAGCAGCAAACCCACTAGCGGATACAATGAGCAGTTCTTC
size: NA
V: TRBV4-2
D: TRBD2
J: TRBJ2-1
length: 15

CDR3: CASRADSPPSYEQYF
DNA: TGTGCCAGCAGGGCGGACAGCCCTCCATCCTACGAGCAGTACTTC
size: many
V: TRBV28
D: NA
J: TRBJ2-7
length: 15

CDR3: CSSNQLGVTDTQYF
DNA: TGCAGTAGTAACCAACTGGGGGTGACAGATACGCAGTATTTT
size: many
V: TRBV20-1
D: NA
J: TRBJ2-3
length: 14

CDR3: CASSRKGLRYNEQFF
DNA: TGTGCCAGCAGCAGAAAGGGACTACGTTACAATGAGCAGTTCTTC
size: many
V: TRBV11-1
D: TRBD2
J: TRBJ2-1
length: 15

CDR3: CASSKTSGRAGGELFF
DNA: TGTGCCAGCAGCAAAACTAGCGGGAGGGCCGGGGGGGAGCTGTTTTTT
size: NA
V: TRBV27
D: TRBD2
J: TRBJ2-2
length: 16

CDR3: CASSHGLAVTDTQYF
DNA: TGTGCCAGCAGCCACGGACTAGCGGTTACAGATACGCAGTATTTT
size: many
V: TRBV7-9
D: TRBD2
J: TRBJ2-3
length: 15

CDR3: CASRQLTGRQETQYF
DNA: TGTGCCAGCAGACAGCTCACAGGGCGACAAGAGACCCAGTACTTC
size: NA
V: TRBV6-5
D: NA
J: TRBJ2-5
length: 15

CDR3: CSARLADNNEQFF
DNA: TGCAGCGCCCGACTAGCGGACAACAATGAGCAGTTCTTC
size: many
V: TRBV29-1
D: TRBD2
J: TRBJ2-1
length: 13

CDR3: CASSLRTQRWNTEAFF
DNA: TGTGCCAGCAGTTTAAGGACACAGCGCTGGAACACTGAAGCTTTCTTT
size: many
V: TRBV27
D: NA
J: TRBJ1-1
length: 16

CDR3: CSATPGLAGSRDTQYF
DNA: TGCAGTGCTACACCGGGACTAGCGGGGTCAAGGGATACGCAGTATTTT
size: many
V: TRBV20-1
D: TRBD2
J: TRBJ2-3
length: 16

CDR3: CASSVDVAGPSYEQYF
DNA: TGTGCCAGCAGCGTAGATGTAGCGGGGCCCTCCTACGAGCAGTACTTC
size: many
V: TRBV9
D: TRBD2
J: TRBJ2-7
length: 16

CDR3: CAWGGYTF
DNA: TGTGCCTGGGGGGGCTACACCTTC
size: many
V: TRBV30
D: NA
J: TRBJ1-2
length: 8

CDR3: CASSYALTGQNTEAFF
DNA: TGTGCCAGCAGTTATGCGCTAACAGGGCAGAACACTGAAGCTTTCTTT
size: few
V: TRBV6-1
D: NA
J: TRBJ1-1
length: 16

CDR3: CASWAGEGLWETQYF
DNA: TGTGCCAGCTGGGCGGGGGAGGGATTGTGGGAGACCCAGTACTTC
size: NA
V: TRBV28
D: TRBD2
J: TRBJ2-5
length: 15

CDR3: CASTHRADTQYF
DNA: TGTGCCAGCACCCACAGGGCAGATACGCAGTATTTT
size: few
V: TRBV6-2/TRBV6-3
D: NA
J: TRBJ2-3
length: 12

CDR3: CASSLRDIGDTGELFF
DNA: TGTGCCAGCAGTTTACGGGACATAGGGGACACCGGGGAGCTGTTTTTT
size: NA
V: TRBV28
D: NA
J: TRBJ2-2
length: 16

CDR3: CATSRDRTDNQPQHF
DNA: TGTGCCACCAGCAGAGATAGGACAGACAATCAGCCCCAGCATTTT
size: NA
V: TRBV15
D: NA
J: TRBJ1-5
length: 15

CDR3: CASSIKTPTSSYEQYF
DNA: TGTGCCAGTAGTATAAAGACACCAACAAGCTCCTACGAGCAGTACTTC
size: NA
V: TRBV19
D: NA
J: TRBJ2-7
length: 16

CDR3: CASSQGSGNADTQYF
DNA: TGTGCCAGCAGCCAGGGTTCAGGGAACGCAGATACGCAGTATTTT
size: few
V: TRBV6-2/TRBV6-3
D: NA
J: TRBJ2-3
length: 15

CDR3: CARLSADSGNTIYF
DNA: TGTGCCAGACTATCAGCAGACTCTGGAAACACCATATATTTT
size: NA
V: TRBV12-3/TRBV12-4
D: NA
J: TRBJ1-3
length: 14

CDR3: CSVGLAAYNEQFF
DNA: TGCAGCGTCGGACTAGCGGCATACAATGAGCAGTTCTTC
size: many
V: TRBV29-1
D: TRBD2
J: TRBJ2-1
length: 13

CDR3: CAWSEGLSTDTQYF
DNA: TGTGCCTGGAGCGAGGGGTTGAGCACAGATACGCAGTATTTT
size: many
V: TRBV30
D: NA
J: TRBJ2-3
length: 14

CDR3: CSASTIWNTEAFF
DNA: TGCAGTGCCAGTACTATTTGGAACACTGAAGCTTTCTTT
size: many
V: TRBV20-1
D: NA
J: TRBJ1-1
length: 13

CDR3: CASRLQANTEAFF
DNA: TGTGCCAGCAGATTACAGGCGAACACTGAAGCTTTCTTT
size: many
V: TRBV2
D: NA
J: TRBJ1-1
length: 13

CDR3: CASSKWGTSGYNEQFF
DNA: TGTGCCAGCAGCAAATGGGGGACTAGCGGGTACAATGAGCAGTTCTTC
size: many
V: TRBV11-1
D: TRBD2
J: TRBJ2-1
length: 16

CDR3: CASRVSGSAYYEQYF
DNA: TGTGCCAGCAGGGTTAGCGGGAGCGCATACTACGAGCAGTACTTC
size: many
V: TRBV27
D: TRBD2
J: TRBJ2-7
length: 15

CDR3: CASSRTGLAGGAYGSYNEQFF
DNA: TGTGCCAGCAGCCGAACGGGACTAGCGGGAGGCGCGTATGGGTCCTACAATGAGCAGTTCTTC
size: NA
V: TRBV6-1
D: TRBD2
J: TRBJ2-1
length: 21

CDR3: CASSDWGGSMETQYF
DNA: TGTGCCAGCAGTGATTGGGGCGGGAGTATGGAGACCCAGTACTTC
size: many
V: TRBV2
D: TRBD2
J: TRBJ2-5
length: 15

CDR3: CASSLDDRGRNIQYF
DNA: TGTGCCAGCAGCTTAGACGACAGGGGAAGAAACATTCAGTACTTC
size: NA
V: TRBV7-2
D: TRBD1
J: TRBJ2-4
length: 15

CDR3: CASSIDRWNTEAFF
DNA: TGTGCCAGTAGTATAGATCGGTGGAACACTGAAGCTTTCTTT
size: NA
V: TRBV19
D: NA
J: TRBJ1-1
length: 14

CDR3: CAWSDQSNQPQHF
DNA: TGTGCCTGGAGCGACCAGAGCAATCAGCCCCAGCATTTT
size: many
V: TRBV30
D: NA
J: TRBJ1-5
length: 13

CDR3: CASGAQPTVNYGYTF
DNA: TGTGCCAGCGGGGCACAGCCAACTGTAAACTATGGCTACACCTTC
size: few
V: TRBV2
D: NA
J: TRBJ1-2
length: 15

CDR3: CASTQNSRRNTIYF
DNA: TGTGCCAGCACCCAAAATTCTAGGAGAAACACCATATATTTT
size: NA
V: TRBV3-1
D: NA
J: TRBJ1-3
length: 14

CDR3: CASWDSGSGETQYF
DNA: TGTGCCAGTTGGGATAGCGGGAGTGGAGAGACCCAGTACTTC
size: NA
V: TRBV3-1
D: TRBD2
J: TRBJ2-5
length: 14

CDR3: CASSIWAANYGYTF
DNA: TGTGCCAGTAGTATCTGGGCAGCTAACTATGGCTACACCTTC
size: few
V: TRBV19
D: NA
J: TRBJ1-2
length: 14

CDR3: CASSLAATGVYEQYF
DNA: TGTGCCAGCAGCTTGGCCGCGACAGGGGTCTACGAGCAGTACTTC
size: few
V: TRBV5-5
D: TRBD1
J: TRBJ2-7
length: 15

CDR3: CASSGRPTDTQYF
DNA: TGTGCCAGTAGCGGGAGACCCACCGATACGCAGTATTTT
size: many
V: TRBV2
D: TRBD2
J: TRBJ2-3
length: 13

CDR3: CASSPGRGAKGEAYEQYF
DNA: TGCGCCAGCAGCCCGGGCAGGGGAGCGAAAGGGGAGGCCTACGAGCAGTACTTC
size: few
V: TRBV5-1
D: NA
J: TRBJ2-7
length: 18

CDR3: CASSLGTSGSANEQFF
DNA: TGTGCCAGCAGCCTCGGGACTAGCGGGAGTGCGAATGAGCAGTTCTTC
size: many
V: TRBV11-2
D: TRBD2
J: TRBJ2-1
length: 16

CDR3: CSAPKGGLETQYF
DNA: TGCAGTGCCCCAAAAGGGGGGCTAGAGACCCAGTACTTC
size: NA
V: TRBV20-1
D: NA
J: TRBJ2-5
length: 13

CDR3: CASSQGGVVDEQFF
DNA: TGTGCCAGCAGCCAGGGGGGGGTTGTCGATGAGCAGTTCTTC
size: many
V: TRBV11-2
D: NA
J: TRBJ2-1
length: 14

CDR3: CASSLYGTSGNNEQFF
DNA: TGCGCCAGCAGCCTTTACGGGACTAGCGGGAACAATGAGCAGTTCTTC
size: NA
V: TRBV5-1
D: TRBD2
J: TRBJ2-1
length: 16

CDR3: CASSLVGTQNQPQHF
DNA: TGTGCCAGCAGCTTAGTCGGGACCCAGAATCAGCCCCAGCATTTT
size: NA
V: TRBV7-2
D: NA
J: TRBJ1-5
length: 15

CDR3: CASSEGGLGKAFF
DNA: TGTGCCAGCAGTGAAGGGGGTCTAGGTAAAGCTTTCTTT
size: few
V: TRBV6-1
D: NA
J: TRBJ1-1
length: 13

CDR3: CASSTRRPTNEKLFF
DNA: TGTGCCAGCAGTACGAGGAGGCCAACTAATGAAAAACTGTTTTTT
size: few
V: TRBV3-1
D: NA
J: TRBJ1-4
length: 15

CDR3: CASSLQVGGYTEAFF
DNA: TGTGCCAGCAGCTTGCAGGTAGGGGGGTACACTGAAGCTTTCTTT
size: few
V: TRBV5-5
D: NA
J: TRBJ1-1
length: 15

CDR3: CASSLRRDTQYF
DNA: TGTGCCAGCAGTCTTCGACGGGATACGCAGTATTTT
size: few
V: TRBV7-2
D: NA
J: TRBJ2-3
length: 12

CDR3: CASSQDPAQPQHF
DNA: TGCGCCAGCAGCCAAGACCCTGCTCAGCCCCAGCATTTT
size: NA
V: TRBV4-1
D: NA
J: TRBJ1-5
length: 13

CDR3: CASSSNGGSSDTQYF
DNA: TGTGCCAGCAGCTCAAACGGCGGGAGCAGCGATACGCAGTATTTT
size: many
V: TRBV7-3
D: TRBD2
J: TRBJ2-3
length: 15

CDR3: CASSDINNQPQHF
DNA: TGTGCCAGCAGTGATATAAACAATCAGCCCCAGCATTTT
size: few
V: TRBV6-1
D: NA
J: TRBJ1-5
length: 13